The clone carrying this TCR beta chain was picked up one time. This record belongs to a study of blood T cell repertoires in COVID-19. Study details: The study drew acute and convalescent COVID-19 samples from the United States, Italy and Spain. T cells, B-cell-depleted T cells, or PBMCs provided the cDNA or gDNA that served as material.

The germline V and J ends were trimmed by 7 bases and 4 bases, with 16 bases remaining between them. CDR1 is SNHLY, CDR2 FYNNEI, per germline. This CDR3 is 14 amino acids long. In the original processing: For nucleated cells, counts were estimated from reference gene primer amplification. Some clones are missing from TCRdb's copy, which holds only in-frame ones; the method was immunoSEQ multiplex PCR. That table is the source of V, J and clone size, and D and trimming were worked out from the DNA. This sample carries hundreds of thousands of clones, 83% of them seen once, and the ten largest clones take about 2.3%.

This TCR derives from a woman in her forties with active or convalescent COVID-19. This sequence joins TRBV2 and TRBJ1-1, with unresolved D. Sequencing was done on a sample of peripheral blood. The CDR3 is CASMVGALATEAFF. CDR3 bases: TGTGCCAGCATGGTCGGTGCCCTCGCCACTGAAGCTTTCTTT.